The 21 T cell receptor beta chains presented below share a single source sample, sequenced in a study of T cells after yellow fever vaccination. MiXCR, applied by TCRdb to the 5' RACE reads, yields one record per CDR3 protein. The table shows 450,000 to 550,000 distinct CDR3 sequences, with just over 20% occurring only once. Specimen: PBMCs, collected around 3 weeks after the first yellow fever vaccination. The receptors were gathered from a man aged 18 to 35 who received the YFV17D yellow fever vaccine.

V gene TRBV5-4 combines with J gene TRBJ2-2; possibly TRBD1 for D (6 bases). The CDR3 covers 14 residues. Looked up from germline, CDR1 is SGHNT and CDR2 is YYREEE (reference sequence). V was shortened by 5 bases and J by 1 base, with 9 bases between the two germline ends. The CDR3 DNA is TGTGCCAGCAGAATACAGGGGAACACCGGGGAGCTGTTTTTT. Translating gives CASRIQGNTGELFF.

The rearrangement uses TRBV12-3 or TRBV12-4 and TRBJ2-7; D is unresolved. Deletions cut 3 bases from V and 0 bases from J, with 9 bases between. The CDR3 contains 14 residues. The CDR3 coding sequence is TGTGCCAGCAGTTTTTCCCGGCTCTCCTACGAGCAGTACTTC. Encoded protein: CASSFSRLSYEQYF.

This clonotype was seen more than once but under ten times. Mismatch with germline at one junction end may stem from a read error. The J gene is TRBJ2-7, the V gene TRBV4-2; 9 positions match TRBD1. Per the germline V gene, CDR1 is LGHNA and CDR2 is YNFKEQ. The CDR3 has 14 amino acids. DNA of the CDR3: TGCGCCAGCAGCCAAGAGGACAGGGGCTACGAGCAGTACTTC. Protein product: CASSQEDRGYEQYF.

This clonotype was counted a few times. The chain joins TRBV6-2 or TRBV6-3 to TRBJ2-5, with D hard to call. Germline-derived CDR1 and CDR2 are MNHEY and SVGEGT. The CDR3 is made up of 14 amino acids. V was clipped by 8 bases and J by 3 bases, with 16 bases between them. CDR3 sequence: CASSSPPSEETQYF. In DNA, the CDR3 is TGTGCCAGCTCCTCGCCGCCGAGTGAAGAGACCCAGTACTTC.

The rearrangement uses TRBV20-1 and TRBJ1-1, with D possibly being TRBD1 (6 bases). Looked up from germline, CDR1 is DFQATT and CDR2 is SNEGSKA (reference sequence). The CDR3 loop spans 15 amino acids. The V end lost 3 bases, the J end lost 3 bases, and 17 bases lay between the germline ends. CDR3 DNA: TGCAGTGCTAGGAGGGGGGCCGGGGGGTACACTGAAGCTTTCTTT. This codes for CSARRGAGGYTEAFF.

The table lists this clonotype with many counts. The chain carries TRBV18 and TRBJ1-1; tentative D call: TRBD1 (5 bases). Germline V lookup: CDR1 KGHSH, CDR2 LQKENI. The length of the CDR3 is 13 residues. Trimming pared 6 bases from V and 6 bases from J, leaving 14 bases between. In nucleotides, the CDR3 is TGTGCCAGCTCCCCTTATTTCAGGGCTGAAGCTTTCTTT. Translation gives CASSPYFRAEAFF.

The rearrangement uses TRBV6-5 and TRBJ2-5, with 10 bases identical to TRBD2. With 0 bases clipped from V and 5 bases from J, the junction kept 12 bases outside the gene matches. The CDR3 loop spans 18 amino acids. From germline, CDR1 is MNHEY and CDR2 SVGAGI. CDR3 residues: CASSYSMVAGGLSETQYF. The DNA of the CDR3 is TGTGCCAGCAGTTACTCGATGGTAGCGGGGGGTTTAAGCGAGACCCAGTACTTC.

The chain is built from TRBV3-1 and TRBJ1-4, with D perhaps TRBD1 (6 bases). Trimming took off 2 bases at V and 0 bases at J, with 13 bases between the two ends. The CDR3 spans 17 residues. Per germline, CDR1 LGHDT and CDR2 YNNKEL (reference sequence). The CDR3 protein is CASSQTPGHATNEKLFF. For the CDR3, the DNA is TGTGCCAGCAGCCAAACGCCGGGACATGCAACTAATGAAAAACTGTTTTTT.

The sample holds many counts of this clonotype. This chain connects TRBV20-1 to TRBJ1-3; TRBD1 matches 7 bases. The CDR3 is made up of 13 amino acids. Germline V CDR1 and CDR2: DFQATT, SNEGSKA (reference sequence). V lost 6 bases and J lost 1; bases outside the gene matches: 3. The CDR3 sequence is CSAGQASGNTIYF. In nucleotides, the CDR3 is TGCAGTGCAGGACAGGCATCTGGAAACACCATATATTTT.

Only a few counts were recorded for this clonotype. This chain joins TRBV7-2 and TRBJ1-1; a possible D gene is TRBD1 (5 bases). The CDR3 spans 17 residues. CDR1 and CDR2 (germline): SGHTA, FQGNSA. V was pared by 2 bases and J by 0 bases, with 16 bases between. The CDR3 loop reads CASSLNPGRLMNTEAFF. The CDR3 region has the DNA TGTGCCAGCAGCTTAAACCCAGGGCGGTTGATGAACACTGAAGCTTTCTTT.

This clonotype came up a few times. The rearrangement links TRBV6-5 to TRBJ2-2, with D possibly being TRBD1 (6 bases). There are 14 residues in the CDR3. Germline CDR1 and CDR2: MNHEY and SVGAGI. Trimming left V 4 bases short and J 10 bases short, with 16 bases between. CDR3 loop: CASSWDIRSVELFF. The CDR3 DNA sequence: TGTGCCAGCAGTTGGGACATAAGATCCGTGGAGCTGTTTTTT.

Here the CDR3 DNA reads TGTGCCAGCAGGGAACAGAGACCGCAAGAGACCCAGTACTTC. This sequence encodes CASREQRPQETQYF. The chain recombines TRBV6-2 or TRBV6-3 with TRBJ2-5; no reliable D call. The germline V and J ends were trimmed by 6 bases and 2 bases, with 13 bases remaining between them. Per germline, CDR1 MNHEY and CDR2 SVGEGT. The CDR3 sequence is 14 residues long.

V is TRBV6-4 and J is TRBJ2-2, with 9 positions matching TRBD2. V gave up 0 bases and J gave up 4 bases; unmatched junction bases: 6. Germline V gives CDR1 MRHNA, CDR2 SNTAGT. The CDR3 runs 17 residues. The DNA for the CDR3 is TGTGCCAGCAGTGACTCAAGCGGCGGGGGGGCCACCGGGGAGCTGTTTTTT. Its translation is CASSDSSGGGATGELFF.

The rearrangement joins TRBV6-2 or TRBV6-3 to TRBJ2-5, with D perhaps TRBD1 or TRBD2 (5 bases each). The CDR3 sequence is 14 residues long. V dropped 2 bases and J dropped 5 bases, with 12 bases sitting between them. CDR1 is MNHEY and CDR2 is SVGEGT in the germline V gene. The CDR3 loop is CASSYEGRQETQYF. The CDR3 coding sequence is TGTGCCAGCAGTTACGAGGGAAGACAGGAGACCCAGTACTTC.

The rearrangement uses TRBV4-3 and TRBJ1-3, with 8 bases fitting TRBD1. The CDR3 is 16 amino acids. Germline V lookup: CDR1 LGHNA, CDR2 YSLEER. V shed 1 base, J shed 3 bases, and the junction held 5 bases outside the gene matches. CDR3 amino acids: CASSQGTGIFGNTIYF. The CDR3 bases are TGCGCCAGCAGCCAAGGGACAGGGATTTTTGGAAACACCATATATTTT.

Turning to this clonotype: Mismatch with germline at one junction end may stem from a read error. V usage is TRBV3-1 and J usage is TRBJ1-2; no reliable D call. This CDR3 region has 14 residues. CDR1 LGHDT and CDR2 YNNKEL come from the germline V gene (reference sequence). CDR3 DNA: TGTGCCAGCACCCAATCTTTCACGGGGTACGGCTACACCTTC. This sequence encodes CASTQSFTGYGYTF.

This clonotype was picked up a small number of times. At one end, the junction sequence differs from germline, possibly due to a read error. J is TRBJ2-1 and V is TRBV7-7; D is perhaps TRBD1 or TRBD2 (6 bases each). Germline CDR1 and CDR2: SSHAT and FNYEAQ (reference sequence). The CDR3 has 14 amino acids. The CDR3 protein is CASSLGGWMNEQFF. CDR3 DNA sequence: TGTGCTAGCAGCTTAGGGGGGTGGATGAATGAGCAGTTCTTC.

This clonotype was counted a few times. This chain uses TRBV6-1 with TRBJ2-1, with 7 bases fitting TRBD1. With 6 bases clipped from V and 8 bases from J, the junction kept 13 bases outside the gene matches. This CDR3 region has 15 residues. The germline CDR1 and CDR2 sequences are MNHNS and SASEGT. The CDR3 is CASRGRQGSLYEQFF. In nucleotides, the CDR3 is TGTGCCAGCAGAGGGCGACAGGGCAGTTTGTATGAGCAGTTCTTC.

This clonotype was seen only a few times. The CDR3 protein is CASRDTSVSDEQYF. The CDR3 nucleotides read TGTGCCAGCAGGGACACATCCGTTTCGGACGAGCAGTACTTC. The chain joins TRBV6-1 to TRBJ2-7, with D perhaps matching TRBD1 (5 bases). V gave up 6 bases and J gave up 5 bases, with 17 bases separating them. The CDR3 is made up of 14 amino acids. The germline gives CDR1 MNHNS, CDR2 SASEGT.

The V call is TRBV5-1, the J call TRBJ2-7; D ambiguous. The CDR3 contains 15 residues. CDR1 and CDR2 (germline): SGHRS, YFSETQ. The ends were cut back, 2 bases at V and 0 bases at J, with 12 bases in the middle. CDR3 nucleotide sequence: TGCGCCAGCAGCTTTGAGCAGCCGAGCTCCTACGAGCAGTACTTC. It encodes CASSFEQPSSYEQYF.

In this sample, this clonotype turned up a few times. The CDR3 DNA sequence: TGTGCCAGCAGCCGACAGACCCCCCGGGACAGGGCTCGTTCCGAGCAGTACTTC. This sequence encodes CASSRQTPRDRARSEQYF. The chain recombines TRBV12-3 or TRBV12-4 with TRBJ2-7, with 9 bases aligning to TRBD1. J was trimmed by 6 bases and V by 6 bases; bases with no gene match: 21. This CDR3 spans 18 amino acids.